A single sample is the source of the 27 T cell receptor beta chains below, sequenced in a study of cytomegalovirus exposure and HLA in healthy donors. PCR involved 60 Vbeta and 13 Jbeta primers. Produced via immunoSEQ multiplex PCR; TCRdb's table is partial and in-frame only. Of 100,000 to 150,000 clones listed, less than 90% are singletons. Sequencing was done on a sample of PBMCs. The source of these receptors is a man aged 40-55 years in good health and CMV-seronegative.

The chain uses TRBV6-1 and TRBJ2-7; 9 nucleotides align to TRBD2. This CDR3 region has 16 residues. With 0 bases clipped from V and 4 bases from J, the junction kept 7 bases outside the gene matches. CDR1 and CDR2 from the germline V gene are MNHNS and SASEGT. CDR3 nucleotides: TGTGCCAGCAGTGAAGCTATGGTGACTAGCGGTTACGAGCAGTACTTC. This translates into CASSEAMVTSGYEQYF.

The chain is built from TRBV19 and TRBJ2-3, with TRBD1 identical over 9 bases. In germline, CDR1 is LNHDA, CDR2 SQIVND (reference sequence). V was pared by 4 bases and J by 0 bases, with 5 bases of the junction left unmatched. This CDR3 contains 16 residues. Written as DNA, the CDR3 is TGTGCCAGTAGTAGGGACAGGGACCCTAGCACAGATACGCAGTATTTT. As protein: CASSRDRDPSTDTQYF.

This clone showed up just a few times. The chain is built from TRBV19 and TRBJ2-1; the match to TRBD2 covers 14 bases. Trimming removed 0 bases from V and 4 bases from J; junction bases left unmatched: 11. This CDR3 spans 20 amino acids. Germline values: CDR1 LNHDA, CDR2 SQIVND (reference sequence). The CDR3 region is CASSIEGLAGVPLSYNEQFF. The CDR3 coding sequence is TGTGCCAGTAGTATAGAGGGACTAGCGGGAGTACCCCTTTCATACAATGAGCAGTTCTTC.

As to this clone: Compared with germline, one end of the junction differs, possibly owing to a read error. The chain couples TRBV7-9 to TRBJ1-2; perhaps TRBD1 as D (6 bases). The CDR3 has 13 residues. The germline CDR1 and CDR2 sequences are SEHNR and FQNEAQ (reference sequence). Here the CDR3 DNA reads TGTACCAGCAGCTTAGGGACACACAATGGCTACACCTTC. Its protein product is CTSSLGTHNGYTF.

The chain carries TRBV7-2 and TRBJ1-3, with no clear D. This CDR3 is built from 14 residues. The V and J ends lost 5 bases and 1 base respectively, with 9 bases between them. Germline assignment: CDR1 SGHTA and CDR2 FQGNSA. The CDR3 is CASSPEGSGNTIYF. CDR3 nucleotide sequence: TGTGCCAGCAGCCCCGAGGGATCTGGAAACACCATATATTTT.

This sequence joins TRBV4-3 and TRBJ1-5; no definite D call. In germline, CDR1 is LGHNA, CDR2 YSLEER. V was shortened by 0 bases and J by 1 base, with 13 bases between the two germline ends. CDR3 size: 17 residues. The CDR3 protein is CASSQDHGLRSNQPQHF. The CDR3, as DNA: TGCGCCAGCAGCCAAGATCATGGACTTAGGAGCAATCAGCCCCAGCATTTT.

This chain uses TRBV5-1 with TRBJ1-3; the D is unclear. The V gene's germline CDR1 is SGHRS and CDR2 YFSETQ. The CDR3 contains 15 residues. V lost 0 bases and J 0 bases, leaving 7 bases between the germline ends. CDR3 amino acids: CASSLVQNSGNTIYF. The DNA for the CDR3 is TGCGCCAGCAGCTTGGTGCAGAACTCTGGAAACACCATATATTTT.

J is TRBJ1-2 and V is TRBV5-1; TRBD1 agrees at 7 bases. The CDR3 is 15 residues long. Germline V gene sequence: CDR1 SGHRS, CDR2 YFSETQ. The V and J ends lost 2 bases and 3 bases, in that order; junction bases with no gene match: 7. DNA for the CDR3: TGCGCCAGCAGCTTAAACAGGGGCTCTCACTATGGCTACACCTTC. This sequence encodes CASSLNRGSHYGYTF.

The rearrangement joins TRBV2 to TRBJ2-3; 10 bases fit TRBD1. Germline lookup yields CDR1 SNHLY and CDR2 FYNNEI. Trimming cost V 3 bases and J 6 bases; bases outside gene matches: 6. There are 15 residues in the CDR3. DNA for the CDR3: TGTGCCAGCAGTGACGGGACAGGGGAATTTGATACGCAGTATTTT. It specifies CASSDGTGEFDTQYF.

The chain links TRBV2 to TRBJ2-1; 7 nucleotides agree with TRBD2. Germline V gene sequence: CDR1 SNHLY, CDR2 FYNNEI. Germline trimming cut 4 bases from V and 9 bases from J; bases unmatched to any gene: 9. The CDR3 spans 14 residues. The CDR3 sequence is CASSVVVGRAEQFF. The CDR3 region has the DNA TGTGCCAGCAGTGTAGTAGTTGGGAGGGCTGAGCAGTTCTTC.

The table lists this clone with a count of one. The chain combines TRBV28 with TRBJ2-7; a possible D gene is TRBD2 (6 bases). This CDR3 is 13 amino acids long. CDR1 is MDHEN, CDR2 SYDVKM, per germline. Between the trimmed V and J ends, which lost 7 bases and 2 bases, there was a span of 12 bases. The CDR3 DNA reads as TGTGCCAGCACCCCGGGACTGACCTACGAGCAGTACTTC. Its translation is CASTPGLTYEQYF.

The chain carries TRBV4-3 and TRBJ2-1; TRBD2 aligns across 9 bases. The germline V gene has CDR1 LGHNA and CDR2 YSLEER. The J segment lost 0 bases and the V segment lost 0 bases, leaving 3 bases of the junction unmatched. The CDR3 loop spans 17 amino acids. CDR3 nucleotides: TGCGCCAGCAGCCAAGATTATAGCGGGAGCTCCTACAATGAGCAGTTCTTC. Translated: CASSQDYSGSSYNEQFF.

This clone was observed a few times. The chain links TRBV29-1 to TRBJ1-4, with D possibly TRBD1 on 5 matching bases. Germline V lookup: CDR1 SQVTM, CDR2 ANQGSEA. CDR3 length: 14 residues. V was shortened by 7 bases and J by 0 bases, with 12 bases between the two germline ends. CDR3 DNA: TGCAGCGCAATGCAGGGTTCAACTAATGAAAAACTGTTTTTT. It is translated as CSAMQGSTNEKLFF.

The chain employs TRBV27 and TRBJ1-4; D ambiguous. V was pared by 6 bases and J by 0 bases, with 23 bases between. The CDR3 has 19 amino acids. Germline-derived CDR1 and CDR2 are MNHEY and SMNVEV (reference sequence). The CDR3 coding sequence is TGTGCCAGCAGCCCCGTGGGAGGGTTGGTGCCTTCAACTAATGAAAAACTGTTTTTT. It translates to CASSPVGGLVPSTNEKLFF.

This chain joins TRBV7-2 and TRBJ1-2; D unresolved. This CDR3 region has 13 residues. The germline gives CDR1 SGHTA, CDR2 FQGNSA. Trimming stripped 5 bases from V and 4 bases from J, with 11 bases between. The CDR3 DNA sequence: TGTGCCAGCAGCGCCGGGAGCGGCTATGGCTACACCTTC. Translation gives CASSAGSGYGYTF.

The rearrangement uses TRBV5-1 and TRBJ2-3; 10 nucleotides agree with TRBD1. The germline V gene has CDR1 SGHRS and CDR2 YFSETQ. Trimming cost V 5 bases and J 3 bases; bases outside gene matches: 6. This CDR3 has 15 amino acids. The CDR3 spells CASRQTGGPTDTQYF. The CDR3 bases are TGCGCCAGCAGACAGACAGGGGGCCCGACAGATACGCAGTATTTT.

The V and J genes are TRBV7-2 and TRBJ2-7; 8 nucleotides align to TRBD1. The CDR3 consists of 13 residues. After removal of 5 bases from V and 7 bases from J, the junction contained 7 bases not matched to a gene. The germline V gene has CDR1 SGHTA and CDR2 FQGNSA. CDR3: CASSLRGQGEQYF. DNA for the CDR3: TGTGCCAGCAGCCTCAGGGGGCAGGGGGAGCAGTACTTC.

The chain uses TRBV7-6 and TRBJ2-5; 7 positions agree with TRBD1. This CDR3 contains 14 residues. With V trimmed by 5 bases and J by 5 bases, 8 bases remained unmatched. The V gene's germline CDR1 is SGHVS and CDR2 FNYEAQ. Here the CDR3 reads CASSLTGAAETQYF. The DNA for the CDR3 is TGTGCCAGCAGCCTAACAGGGGCCGCGGAGACCCAGTACTTC. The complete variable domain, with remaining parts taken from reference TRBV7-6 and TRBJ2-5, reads GAGVSQSPRYKVTKRGQDVALRCDPISGHVSLYWYRQALGQGPEFLTYFNYEAQQDKSGLPNDRFSAERPEGSISTLTIQRTEQRDSAMYRCASSLTGAAETQYFGPGTRLLVL.

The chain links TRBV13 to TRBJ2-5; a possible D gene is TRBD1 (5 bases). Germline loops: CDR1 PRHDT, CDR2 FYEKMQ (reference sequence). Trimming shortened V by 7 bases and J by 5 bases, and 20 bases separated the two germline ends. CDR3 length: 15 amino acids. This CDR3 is CASTKARQGEETQYF. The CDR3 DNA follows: TGTGCCAGCACCAAAGCAAGGCAGGGCGAGGAGACCCAGTACTTC.

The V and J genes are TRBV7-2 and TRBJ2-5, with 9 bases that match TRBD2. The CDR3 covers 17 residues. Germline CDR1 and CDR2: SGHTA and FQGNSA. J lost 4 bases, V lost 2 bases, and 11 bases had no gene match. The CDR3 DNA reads TGTGCCAGCAGCTTATCCCCAGCGGGAGGATCAAGAGAGACCCAGTACTTC. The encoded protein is CASSLSPAGGSRETQYF.

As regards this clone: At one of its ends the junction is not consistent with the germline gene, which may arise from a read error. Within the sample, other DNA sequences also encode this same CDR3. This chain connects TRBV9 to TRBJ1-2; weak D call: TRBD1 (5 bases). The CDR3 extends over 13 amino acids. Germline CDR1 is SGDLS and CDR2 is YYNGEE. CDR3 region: CASSPAGREGYTF. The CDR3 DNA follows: TGCGCCAGCAGCCCCGCAGGGAGGGAAGGCTACACCTTC.

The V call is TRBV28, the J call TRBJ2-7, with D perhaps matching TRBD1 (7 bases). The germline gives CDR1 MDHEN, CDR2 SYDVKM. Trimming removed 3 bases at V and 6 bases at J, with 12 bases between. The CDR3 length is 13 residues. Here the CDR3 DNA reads TGTGCCAGCAGTTTCGGAGGGGGCTCCGAGCAGTACTTC. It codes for CASSFGGGSEQYF.

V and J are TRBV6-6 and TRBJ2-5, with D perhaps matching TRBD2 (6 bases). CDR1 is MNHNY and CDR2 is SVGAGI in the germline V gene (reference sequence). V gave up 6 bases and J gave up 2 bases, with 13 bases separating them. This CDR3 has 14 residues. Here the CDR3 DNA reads TGTGCCAGCAGAGGGACTTTTCTTCAAGAGACCCAGTACTTC. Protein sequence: CASRGTFLQETQYF.

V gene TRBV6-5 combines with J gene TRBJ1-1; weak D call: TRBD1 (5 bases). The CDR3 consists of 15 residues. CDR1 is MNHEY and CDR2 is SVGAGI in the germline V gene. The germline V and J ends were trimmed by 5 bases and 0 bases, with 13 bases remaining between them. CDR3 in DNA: TGTGCCAGCAGTGCCATGGGGGGAGTGAACACTGAAGCTTTCTTT. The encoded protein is CASSAMGGVNTEAFF.

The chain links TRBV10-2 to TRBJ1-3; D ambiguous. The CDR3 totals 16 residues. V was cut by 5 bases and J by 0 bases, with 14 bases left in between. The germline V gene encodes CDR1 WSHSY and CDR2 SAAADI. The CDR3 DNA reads TGCGCCAGCAGTAATGATCCCATACACTCTGGAAACACCATATATTTT. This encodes CASSNDPIHSGNTIYF.

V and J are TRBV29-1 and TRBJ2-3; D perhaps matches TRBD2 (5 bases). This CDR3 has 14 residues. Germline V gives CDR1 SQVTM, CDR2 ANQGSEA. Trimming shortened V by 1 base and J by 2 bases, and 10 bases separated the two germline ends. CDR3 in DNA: TGCAGCGTTGAAGTTGGACTTCACACAGATACGCAGTATTTT. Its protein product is CSVEVGLHTDTQYF.

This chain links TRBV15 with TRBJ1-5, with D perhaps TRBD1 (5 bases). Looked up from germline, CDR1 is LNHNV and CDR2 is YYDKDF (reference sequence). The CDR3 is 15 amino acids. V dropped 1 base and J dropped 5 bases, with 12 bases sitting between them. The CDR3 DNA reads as TGTGCCACCAGCAGAGGTAGACAGAACGATCAGCCCCAGCATTTT. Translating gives CATSRGRQNDQPQHF. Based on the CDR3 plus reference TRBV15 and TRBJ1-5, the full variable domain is DAMVIQNPRYQVTQFGKPVTLSCSQTLNHNVMYWYQQKSSQAPKLLFHYYDKDFNNEADTPDNFQSRRPNTSFCFLDIRSPGLGDTAMYLCATSRGRQNDQPQHFGDGTRLSIL.